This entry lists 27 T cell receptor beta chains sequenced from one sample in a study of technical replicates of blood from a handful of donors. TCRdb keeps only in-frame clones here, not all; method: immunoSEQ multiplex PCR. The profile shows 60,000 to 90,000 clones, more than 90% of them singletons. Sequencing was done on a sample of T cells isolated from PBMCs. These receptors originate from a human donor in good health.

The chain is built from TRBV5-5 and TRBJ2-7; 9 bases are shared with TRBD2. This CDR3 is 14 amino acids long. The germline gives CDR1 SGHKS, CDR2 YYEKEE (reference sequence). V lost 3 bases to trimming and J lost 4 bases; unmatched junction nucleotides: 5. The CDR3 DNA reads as TGTGCCAGCAGCTCCGGGACTAGCCTGTACGAGCAGTACTTC. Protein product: CASSSGTSLYEQYF.

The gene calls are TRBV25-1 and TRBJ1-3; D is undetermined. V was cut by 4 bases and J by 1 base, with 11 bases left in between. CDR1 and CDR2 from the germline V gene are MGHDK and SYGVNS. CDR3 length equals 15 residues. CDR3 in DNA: TGTGCCAGCAGTGCTGGGCCGTCTTCTGGAAACACCATATATTTT. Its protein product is CASSAGPSSGNTIYF. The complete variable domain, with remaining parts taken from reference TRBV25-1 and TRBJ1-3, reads EADIYQTPRYLVIGTGKKITLECSQTMGHDKMYWYQQDPGMELHLIHYSYGVNSTEKGDLSSESTVSRIRTEHFPLTLESARPSHTSQYLCASSAGPSSGNTIYFGEGSWLTVV.

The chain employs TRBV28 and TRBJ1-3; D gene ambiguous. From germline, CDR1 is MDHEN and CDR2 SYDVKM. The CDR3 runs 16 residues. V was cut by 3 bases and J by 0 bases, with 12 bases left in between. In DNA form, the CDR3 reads TGTGCCAGCAGTTTTCCCCGGACTGACTCTGGAAACACCATATATTTT. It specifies CASSFPRTDSGNTIYF.

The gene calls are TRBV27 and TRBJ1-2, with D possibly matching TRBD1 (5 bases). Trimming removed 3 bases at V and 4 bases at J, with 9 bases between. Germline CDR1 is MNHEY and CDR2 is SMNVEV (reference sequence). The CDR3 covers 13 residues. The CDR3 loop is CASSFGGGYGYTF. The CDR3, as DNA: TGTGCCAGCAGTTTCGGGGGAGGCTATGGCTACACCTTC.

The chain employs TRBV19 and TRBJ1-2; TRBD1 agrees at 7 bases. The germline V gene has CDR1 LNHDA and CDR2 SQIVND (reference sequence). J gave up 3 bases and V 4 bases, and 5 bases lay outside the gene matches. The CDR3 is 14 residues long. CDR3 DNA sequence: TGTGCCAGTAGTACACAGGGGCGCCACTATGGCTACACCTTC. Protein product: CASSTQGRHYGYTF. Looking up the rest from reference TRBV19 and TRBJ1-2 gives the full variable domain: DGGITQSPKYLFRKEGQNVTLSCEQNLNHDAMYWYRQDPGQGLRLIYYSQIVNDFQKGDIAEGYSVSREKKESFPLTVTSAQKNPTAFYLCASSTQGRHYGYTFGSGTRLTVV.

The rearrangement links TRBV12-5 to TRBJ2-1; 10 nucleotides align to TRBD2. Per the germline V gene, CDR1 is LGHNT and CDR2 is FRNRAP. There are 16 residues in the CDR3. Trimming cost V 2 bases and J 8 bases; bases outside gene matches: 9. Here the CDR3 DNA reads TGTGCTAGTGGTTTGTACCATACCGGGACTAGCGATGAGCAGTTCTTC. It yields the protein CASGLYHTGTSDEQFF.

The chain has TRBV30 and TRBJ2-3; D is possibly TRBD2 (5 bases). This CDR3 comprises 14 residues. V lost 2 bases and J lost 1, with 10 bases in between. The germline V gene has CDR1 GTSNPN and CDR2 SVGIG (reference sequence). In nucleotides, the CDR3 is TGTGCCTGGAGTCGGTTGAGGGGCACAGATACGCAGTATTTT. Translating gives CAWSRLRGTDTQYF.

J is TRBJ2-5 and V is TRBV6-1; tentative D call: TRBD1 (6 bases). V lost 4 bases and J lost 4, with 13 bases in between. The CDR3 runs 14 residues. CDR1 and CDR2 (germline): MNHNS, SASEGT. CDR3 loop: CASSVTGWGETQYF. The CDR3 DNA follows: TGTGCCAGCAGTGTCACAGGGTGGGGAGAGACCCAGTACTTC.

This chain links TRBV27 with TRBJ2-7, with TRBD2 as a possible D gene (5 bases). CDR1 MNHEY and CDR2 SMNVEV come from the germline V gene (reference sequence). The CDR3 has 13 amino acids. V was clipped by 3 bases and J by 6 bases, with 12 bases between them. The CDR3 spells CASSFYRGAEQYF. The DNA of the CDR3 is TGTGCCAGCAGTTTTTATCGGGGAGCCGAGCAGTACTTC.

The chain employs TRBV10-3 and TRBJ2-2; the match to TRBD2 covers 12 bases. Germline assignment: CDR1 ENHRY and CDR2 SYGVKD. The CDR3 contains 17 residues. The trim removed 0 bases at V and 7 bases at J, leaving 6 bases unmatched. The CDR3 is CAISESGLAGRGGELFF. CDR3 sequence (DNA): TGTGCCATCAGTGAGTCCGGACTAGCGGGAAGGGGCGGGGAGCTGTTTTTT.

The CDR3 DNA follows: TGTGCCAGACTAGCGGCATCGAACACCGGGGAGCTGTTTTTT. Translation: CARLAASNTGELFF. The chain recombines TRBV2 with TRBJ2-2, with TRBD2 matching over 8 bases. Germline loops: CDR1 SNHLY, CDR2 FYNNEI. Unmatched junction bases numbered 3, after V lost 9 bases and J lost 0 bases. This CDR3 has 14 residues.

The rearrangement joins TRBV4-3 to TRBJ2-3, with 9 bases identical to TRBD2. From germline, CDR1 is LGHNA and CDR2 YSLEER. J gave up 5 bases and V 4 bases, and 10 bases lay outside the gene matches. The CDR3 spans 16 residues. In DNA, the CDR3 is TGCGCCAGCAGCCGAGTAGCGGGAGAGGTTGGAGATACGCAGTATTTT. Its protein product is CASSRVAGEVGDTQYF.

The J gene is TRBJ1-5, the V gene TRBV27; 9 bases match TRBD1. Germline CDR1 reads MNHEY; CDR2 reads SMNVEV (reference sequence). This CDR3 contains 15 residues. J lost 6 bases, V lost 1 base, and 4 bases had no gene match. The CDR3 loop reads CASSLYRGLSQPQHF. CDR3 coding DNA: TGTGCCAGCAGTTTATACAGGGGGCTGAGTCAGCCCCAGCATTTT.

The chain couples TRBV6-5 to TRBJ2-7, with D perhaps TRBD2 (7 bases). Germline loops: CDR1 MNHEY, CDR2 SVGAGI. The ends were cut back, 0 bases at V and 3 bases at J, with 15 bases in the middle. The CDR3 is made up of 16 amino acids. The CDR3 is CASSYSMGGPGYEQYF. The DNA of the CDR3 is TGTGCCAGCAGTTACTCGATGGGGGGGCCTGGCTACGAGCAGTACTTC.

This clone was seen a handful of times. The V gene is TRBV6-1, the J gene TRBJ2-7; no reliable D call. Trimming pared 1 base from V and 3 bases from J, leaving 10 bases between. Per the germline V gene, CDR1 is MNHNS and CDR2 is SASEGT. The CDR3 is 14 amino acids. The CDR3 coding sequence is TGTGCCAGCAGTGAAGGACACGATCGCTACGAGCAGTACTTC. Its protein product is CASSEGHDRYEQYF.

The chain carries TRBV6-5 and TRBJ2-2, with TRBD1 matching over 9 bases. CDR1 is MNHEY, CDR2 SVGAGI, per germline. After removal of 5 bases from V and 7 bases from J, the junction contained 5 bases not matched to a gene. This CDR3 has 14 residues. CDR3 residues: CASSNTGGHGELFF. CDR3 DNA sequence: TGTGCCAGCAGTAATACAGGGGGCCACGGGGAGCTGTTTTTT.

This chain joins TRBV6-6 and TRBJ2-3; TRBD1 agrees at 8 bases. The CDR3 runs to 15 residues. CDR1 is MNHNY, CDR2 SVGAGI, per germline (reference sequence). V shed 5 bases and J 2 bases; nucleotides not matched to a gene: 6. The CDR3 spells CASSPWTGHTDTQYF. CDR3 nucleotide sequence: TGTGCCAGCAGTCCCTGGACAGGGCACACAGATACGCAGTATTTT.

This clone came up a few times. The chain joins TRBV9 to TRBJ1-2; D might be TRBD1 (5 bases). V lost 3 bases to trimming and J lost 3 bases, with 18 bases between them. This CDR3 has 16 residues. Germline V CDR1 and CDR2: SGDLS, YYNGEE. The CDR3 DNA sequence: TGTGCCAGCAGCGCGGGGGACTTCCCCTGGGACTATGGCTACACCTTC. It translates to CASSAGDFPWDYGYTF.

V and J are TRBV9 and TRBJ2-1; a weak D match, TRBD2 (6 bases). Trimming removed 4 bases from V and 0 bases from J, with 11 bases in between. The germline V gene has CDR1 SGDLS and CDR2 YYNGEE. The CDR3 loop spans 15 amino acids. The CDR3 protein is CASSPGGSSYNEQFF. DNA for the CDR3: TGTGCCAGCAGCCCCGGGGGAAGCTCCTACAATGAGCAGTTCTTC.

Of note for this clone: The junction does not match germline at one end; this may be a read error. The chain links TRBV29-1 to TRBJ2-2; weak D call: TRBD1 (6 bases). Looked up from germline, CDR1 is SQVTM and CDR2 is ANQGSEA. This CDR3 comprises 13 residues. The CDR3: CSIEQGNTGELFF. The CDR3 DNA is TGCAGCATTGAACAGGGGAACACCGGGGAGCTGTTTTTT.

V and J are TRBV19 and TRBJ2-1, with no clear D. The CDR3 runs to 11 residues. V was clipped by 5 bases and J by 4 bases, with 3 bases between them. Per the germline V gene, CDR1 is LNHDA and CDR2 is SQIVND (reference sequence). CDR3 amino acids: CASSSYNEQFF. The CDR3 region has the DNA TGTGCCAGTAGTTCATACAATGAGCAGTTCTTC.

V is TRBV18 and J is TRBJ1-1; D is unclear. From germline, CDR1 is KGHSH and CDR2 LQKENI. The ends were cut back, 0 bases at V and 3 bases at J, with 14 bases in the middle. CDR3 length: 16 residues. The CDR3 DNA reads TGTGCCAGCTCACCACCGACCAACGACTTAGACACTGAAGCTTTCTTT. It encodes CASSPPTNDLDTEAFF.

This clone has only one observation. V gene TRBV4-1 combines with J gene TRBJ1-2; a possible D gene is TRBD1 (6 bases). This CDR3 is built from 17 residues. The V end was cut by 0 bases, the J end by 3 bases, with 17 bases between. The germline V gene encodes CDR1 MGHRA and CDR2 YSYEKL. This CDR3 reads CASSQERTDSAYYGYTF. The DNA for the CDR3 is TGCGCCAGCAGCCAAGAGAGGACAGACTCGGCCTACTATGGCTACACCTTC.

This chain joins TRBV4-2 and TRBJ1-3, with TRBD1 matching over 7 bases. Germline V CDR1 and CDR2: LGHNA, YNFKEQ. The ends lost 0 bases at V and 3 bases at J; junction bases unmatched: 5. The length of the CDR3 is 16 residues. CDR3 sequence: CASSQDQWDSGNTIYF. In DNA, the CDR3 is TGTGCCAGCAGCCAAGATCAGTGGGACAGTGGAAACACCATATATTTT.

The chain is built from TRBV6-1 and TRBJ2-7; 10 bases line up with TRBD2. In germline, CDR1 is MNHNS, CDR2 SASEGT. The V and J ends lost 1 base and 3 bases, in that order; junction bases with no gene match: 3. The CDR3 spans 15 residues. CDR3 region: CASSEGTSGLYEQYF. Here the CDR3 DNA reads TGTGCCAGCAGTGAAGGGACTAGCGGACTCTACGAGCAGTACTTC.

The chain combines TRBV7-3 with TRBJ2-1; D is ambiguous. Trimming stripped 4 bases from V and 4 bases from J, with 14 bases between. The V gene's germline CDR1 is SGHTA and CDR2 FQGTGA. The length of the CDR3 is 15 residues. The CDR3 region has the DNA TGTGCCAGCAGCTCCACCTCAAGCTCGTACAATGAGCAGTTCTTC. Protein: CASSSTSSSYNEQFF.

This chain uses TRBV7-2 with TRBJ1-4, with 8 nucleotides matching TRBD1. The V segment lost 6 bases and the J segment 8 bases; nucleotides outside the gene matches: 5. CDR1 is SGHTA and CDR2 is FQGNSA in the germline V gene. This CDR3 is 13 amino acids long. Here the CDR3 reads CASRLTGGEKLFF. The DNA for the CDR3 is TGTGCCAGCAGGTTAACAGGGGGAGAAAAACTGTTTTTT.